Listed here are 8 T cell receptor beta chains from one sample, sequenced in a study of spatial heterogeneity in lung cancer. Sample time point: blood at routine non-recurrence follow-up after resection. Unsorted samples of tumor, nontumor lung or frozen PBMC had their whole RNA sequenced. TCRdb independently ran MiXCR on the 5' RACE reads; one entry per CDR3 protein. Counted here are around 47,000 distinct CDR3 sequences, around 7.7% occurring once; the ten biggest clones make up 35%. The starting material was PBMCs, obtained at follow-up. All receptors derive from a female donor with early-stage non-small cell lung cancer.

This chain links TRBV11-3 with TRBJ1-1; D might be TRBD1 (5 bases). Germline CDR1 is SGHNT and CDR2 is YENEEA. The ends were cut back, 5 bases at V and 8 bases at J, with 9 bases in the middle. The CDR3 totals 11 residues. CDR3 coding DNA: TGTGCCAGCAGCCACGGGACGGAAGCTTTCTTT. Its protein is CASSHGTEAFF.

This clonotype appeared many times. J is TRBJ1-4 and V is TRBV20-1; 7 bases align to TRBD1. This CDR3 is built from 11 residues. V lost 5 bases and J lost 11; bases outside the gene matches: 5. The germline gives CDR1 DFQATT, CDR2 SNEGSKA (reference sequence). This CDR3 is CSALGGGKLFF. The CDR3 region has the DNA TGCAGTGCTCTAGGGGGCGGGAAACTGTTTTTT.

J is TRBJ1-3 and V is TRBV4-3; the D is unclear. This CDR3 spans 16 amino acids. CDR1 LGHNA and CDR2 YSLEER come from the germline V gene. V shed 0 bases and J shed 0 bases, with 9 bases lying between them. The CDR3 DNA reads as TGCGCCAGCAGCCAAGACAGGAGGAGCTCTGGAAACACCATATATTTT. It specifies CASSQDRRSSGNTIYF.

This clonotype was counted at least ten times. CDR3 protein: CASGRTVNEQFF. The CDR3 DNA follows: TGTGCCAGCGGGAGAACAGTTAATGAGCAGTTCTTC. This chain links TRBV3-1 with TRBJ2-1, with D tentatively TRBD2 (5 bases). V dropped 8 bases and J dropped 7 bases, with 12 bases sitting between them. This CDR3 spans 12 amino acids. Germline V lookup: CDR1 LGHDT, CDR2 YNNKEL (reference sequence).

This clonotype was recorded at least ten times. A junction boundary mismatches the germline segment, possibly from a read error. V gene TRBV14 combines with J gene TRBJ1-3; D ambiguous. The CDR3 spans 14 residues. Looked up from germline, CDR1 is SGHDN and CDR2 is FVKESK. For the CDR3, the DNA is TGTGCCAGCAGCGAAGAGTTCTCTGGAAACACCATATATTTT. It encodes CASSEEFSGNTIYF. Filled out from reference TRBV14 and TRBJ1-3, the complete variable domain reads EAGVTQFPSHSVIEKGQTVTLRCDPISGHDNLYWYRRVMGKEIKFLLHFVKESKQDESGMPNNRFLAERTGGTYSTLKVQPAELEDSGVYFCASSEEFSGNTIYFGEGSWLTVV.

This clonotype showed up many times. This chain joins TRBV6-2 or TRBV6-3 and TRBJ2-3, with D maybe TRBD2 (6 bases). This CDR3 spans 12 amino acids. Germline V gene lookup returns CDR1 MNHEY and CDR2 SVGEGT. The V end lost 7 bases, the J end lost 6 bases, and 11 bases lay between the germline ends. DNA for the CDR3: TGTGCCAGCACCGGGACTGTCGATACGCAGTATTTT. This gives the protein CASTGTVDTQYF.

CDR3 DNA: TGTGCCAGCAGGGAAAACCCTCAAAATATGAACACTGAAGCTTTCTTT. The encoded protein is CASRENPQNMNTEAFF. The V call is TRBV12-3 or TRBV12-4, the J call TRBJ1-1, with unresolved D. The CDR3 sequence is 16 residues long. V was clipped by 6 bases and J by 0 bases, with 17 bases between them.

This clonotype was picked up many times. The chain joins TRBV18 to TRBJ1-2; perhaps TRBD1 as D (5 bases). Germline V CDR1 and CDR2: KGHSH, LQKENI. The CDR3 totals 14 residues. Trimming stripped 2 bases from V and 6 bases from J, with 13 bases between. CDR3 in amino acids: CASSPLGGSDGYTF. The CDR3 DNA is TGTGCCAGCTCACCATTGGGGGGAAGCGATGGCTACACCTTC.